These 25 T cell receptor beta chains were all obtained from the same sample, sequenced in a study of T cell responses to AZD1222 COVID-19 vaccine. TCRdb's table, derived via immunoSEQ multiplex PCR, lists solely in-frame clones and lacks some. The sample shows roughly 160,000 clones, roughly 92% of them seen only once. Sequencing was performed on peripheral blood, taken on day 0 of AZD1222 vaccination. These receptors came from an adult in good health.

The chain recombines TRBV7-2 with TRBJ2-7; D ambiguous. CDR1 and CDR2 (germline): SGHTA, FQGNSA. Trimming cost V 1 base and J 1 base, with 14 bases left between them. The CDR3 is 16 residues long. CDR3 sequence: CASSLGVGRASYEQYF. The CDR3 region has the DNA TGTGCCAGCAGCTTAGGGGTCGGAAGGGCTTCCTACGAGCAGTACTTC.

The chain recombines TRBV18 with TRBJ2-1, with 13 bases identical to TRBD2. Losses at the gene ends were 4 bases for V and 7 bases for J; bases not matched to a gene: 7. This CDR3 is 16 amino acids long. Germline V lookup: CDR1 KGHSH, CDR2 LQKENI. CDR3 coding DNA: TGTGCCAGCTCACTAAGGACTAGCGGGGGTCCGAATGAGCAGTTCTTC. Protein sequence: CASSLRTSGGPNEQFF.

This clone was picked up a small number of times. The J gene is TRBJ1-1, the V gene TRBV5-5; a possible D gene is TRBD1 (5 bases). Germline V lookup: CDR1 SGHKS, CDR2 YYEKEE (reference sequence). CDR3 size: 14 residues. V shed 0 bases and J shed 4 bases, with 10 bases lying between them. CDR3 bases: TGTGCCAGCAGCTTGGTAGGCAGGGCCACTGAAGCTTTCTTT. Protein sequence: CASSLVGRATEAFF.

The chain is built from TRBV6-6 and TRBJ2-5; a possible D gene is TRBD1 (6 bases). The CDR3 covers 14 residues. Germline loops: CDR1 MNHNY, CDR2 SVGAGI (reference sequence). Trimming pared 4 bases from V and 4 bases from J, leaving 13 bases between. CDR3 sequence (DNA): TGTGCCAGCAGTTTGGGCAGGGGATCAGAGACCCAGTACTTC. Protein product: CASSLGRGSETQYF.

The CDR3 sequence is CASSFQANYGYTF. Here the CDR3 DNA reads TGTGCCAGCAGCTTCCAGGCTAACTATGGCTACACCTTC. The rearrangement links TRBV7-2 to TRBJ1-2; no clear D. V lost 3 bases and J 0 bases, leaving 5 bases between the germline ends. Germline V gene lookup returns CDR1 SGHTA and CDR2 FQGNSA. The CDR3 length is 13 residues.

This chain joins TRBV7-8 and TRBJ1-4; 7 nucleotides match TRBD1. V was clipped by 2 bases and J by 4 bases; unmatched bases: 7. Germline CDR1 reads SGHVS; CDR2 reads FQNEAQ. This CDR3 region has 16 residues. The CDR3 sequence: CASSLSQGTVNEKLFF. The DNA of the CDR3 is TGTGCCAGCAGCTTATCCCAAGGGACAGTTAATGAAAAACTGTTTTTT.

The chain joins TRBV7-3 to TRBJ2-7; D uncertain. The germline gives CDR1 SGHTA, CDR2 FQGTGA. The CDR3 covers 15 residues. Trimming removed 2 bases from V and 0 bases from J, with 11 bases in between. CDR3 amino acids: CASSLGSWYSYEQYF. In DNA form, the CDR3 reads TGTGCCAGCAGCTTAGGGTCATGGTACTCCTACGAGCAGTACTTC.

J is TRBJ2-7 and V is TRBV9, with a possible D match to TRBD2 (6 bases). V shed 0 bases and J shed 2 bases, with 12 bases lying between them. Germline CDR1 is SGDLS and CDR2 is YYNGEE. The CDR3 extends over 15 amino acids. The CDR3 sequence is CASSVEISGPYEQYF. The CDR3 DNA sequence: TGTGCCAGCAGCGTAGAAATTAGCGGACCCTACGAGCAGTACTTC.

The chain employs TRBV12-3 or TRBV12-4 and TRBJ1-1, with D unclear. The CDR3 spans 13 residues. V gave up 2 bases and J gave up 0 bases, with 4 bases separating them. The CDR3 DNA sequence: TGTGCCAGCAGTTTAACATTGAACACTGAAGCTTTCTTT. It codes for CASSLTLNTEAFF.

This chain connects TRBV5-6 to TRBJ2-1; 11 bases map to TRBD1. CDR1 is SGHDT and CDR2 is YYEEEE in the germline V gene. The CDR3 spans 14 residues. V lost 3 bases to trimming and J lost 6 bases; unmatched junction nucleotides: 2. This CDR3 reads CASSSGTGGNEQFF. DNA of the CDR3: TGTGCCAGCAGCTCCGGGACAGGGGGCAATGAGCAGTTCTTC.

The chain combines TRBV18 with TRBJ2-7, with D tentatively TRBD1 (5 bases). CDR1 is KGHSH and CDR2 is LQKENI in the germline V gene. CDR3 size: 14 residues. V lost 2 bases and J lost 3, with 11 bases in between. The CDR3 region has the DNA TGTGCCAGCTCACCATACGACAGCTTCTACGAGCAGTACTTC. Its translation: CASSPYDSFYEQYF.

V is TRBV5-4 and J is TRBJ2-3; possible D gene TRBD2, 5 bases. This CDR3 has 14 residues. V lost 2 bases to trimming and J lost 0 bases, with 7 bases between them. The germline V gene encodes CDR1 SGHNT and CDR2 YYREEE (reference sequence). CDR3 DNA: TGTGCCAGCAGCTTCAGCGGAAGCACAGATACGCAGTATTTT. It translates to CASSFSGSTDTQYF.

The V gene is TRBV6-2 or TRBV6-3, the J gene TRBJ2-5, with 10 positions matching TRBD1. The CDR3 has 17 residues. Germline-derived CDR1 and CDR2 are MNHEY and SVGEGT. J gave up 4 bases and V 0 bases, and 8 bases lay outside the gene matches. The CDR3 reads CASSYSRRQGARETQYF. The CDR3 nucleotides are TGTGCCAGCAGTTACTCGAGGAGACAGGGGGCTCGAGAGACCCAGTACTTC.

The chain employs TRBV5-8 and TRBJ1-5, with 7 bases identical to TRBD1. This CDR3 spans 15 amino acids. The J segment lost 3 bases and the V segment lost 4 bases, leaving 7 bases of the junction unmatched. Germline V gene lookup returns CDR1 SGHTS and CDR2 YDEGEE. For the CDR3, the DNA is TGTGCCAGCAGCAGAACAGGGGTCCCCAATCAGCCCCAGCATTTT. Translating it yields CASSRTGVPNQPQHF.

This sequence joins TRBV4-1 and TRBJ1-1, with D tentatively TRBD1 (5 bases). V gave up 0 bases and J gave up 5 bases, with 13 bases separating them. The CDR3 has 15 amino acids. The germline V gene has CDR1 MGHRA and CDR2 YSYEKL. DNA for the CDR3: TGCGCCAGCAGCCAAGATCGGGGGGTAGGGACTGAAGCTTTCTTT. Translating it yields CASSQDRGVGTEAFF.

J is TRBJ1-3 and V is TRBV5-1; a weak D match, TRBD1 (5 bases). V lost 0 bases and J 3 bases, leaving 7 bases between the germline ends. Germline-derived CDR1 and CDR2 are SGHRS and YFSETQ. There are 14 residues in the CDR3. Here the CDR3 reads CASSLEGRGNTIYF. DNA of the CDR3: TGCGCCAGCAGCTTGGAGGGACGTGGAAACACCATATATTTT.

The chain carries TRBV5-1 and TRBJ2-1; perhaps TRBD2 as D (5 bases). The CDR3 is made up of 15 amino acids. CDR1 and CDR2 (germline): SGHRS, YFSETQ. Trimming stripped 7 bases from V and 5 bases from J, with 19 bases between. CDR3 sequence: CASRRTTGENNEQFF. DNA of the CDR3: TGCGCCAGCCGCCGAACTACCGGGGAGAACAATGAGCAGTTCTTC.

The chain carries TRBV19 and TRBJ2-2, with D unclear. Per the germline V gene, CDR1 is LNHDA and CDR2 is SQIVND (reference sequence). The CDR3 totals 13 residues. Trimming removed 3 bases at V and 3 bases at J, with 5 bases between. The CDR3 DNA follows: TGTGCCAGTAGTATTTCGGACACCGGGGAGCTGTTTTTT. It specifies CASSISDTGELFF. Full variable domain (outside the CDR3, taken from reference TRBV19 and TRBJ2-2): DGGITQSPKYLFRKEGQNVTLSCEQNLNHDAMYWYRQDPGQGLRLIYYSQIVNDFQKGDIAEGYSVSREKKESFPLTVTSAQKNPTAFYLCASSISDTGELFFGEGSRLTVL.

The V and J genes are TRBV12-5 and TRBJ1-6; no firm D call. Trimming removed 5 bases at V and 5 bases at J, with 13 bases between. The germline V gene encodes CDR1 LGHNT and CDR2 FRNRAP. This CDR3 contains 15 residues. CDR3 protein: CASGRSTRNNSPLHF. The CDR3 DNA is TGTGCTAGTGGTCGAAGCACCAGGAATAATTCACCCCTCCACTTT.

A few counts support this clone. The V call is TRBV19, the J call TRBJ1-1; 7 bases map to TRBD1. The germline V gene has CDR1 LNHDA and CDR2 SQIVND (reference sequence). This CDR3 region has 15 residues. After removal of 5 bases from V and 6 bases from J, the junction contained 12 bases not matched to a gene. The CDR3 nucleotides read TGTGCCAGTAGTGCCGGACAGGTGGTGGCCCCTGAAGCTTTCTTT. Its protein is CASSAGQVVAPEAFF.

This chain joins TRBV4-3 and TRBJ2-5; 13 bases map to TRBD2. CDR1 and CDR2 from the germline V gene are LGHNA and YSLEER. V lost 1 base, J lost 5 bases, and 1 base stayed unmatched. The CDR3 extends over 15 amino acids. This CDR3 is CASSQGLAGGETQYF. Here the CDR3 DNA reads TGCGCCAGCAGCCAAGGACTAGCGGGGGGTGAGACCCAGTACTTC.

The rearrangement uses TRBV19 and TRBJ1-1; possibly TRBD1 for D (5 bases). The V gene's germline CDR1 is LNHDA and CDR2 SQIVND (reference sequence). V gave up 2 bases and J gave up 8 bases, with 12 bases separating them. The length of the CDR3 is 13 residues. The CDR3 sequence: CASSIRGVGEAFF. DNA for the CDR3: TGTGCCAGTAGTATAAGGGGAGTGGGCGAAGCTTTCTTT.

The chain carries TRBV10-3 and TRBJ2-1, with D possibly TRBD2 on 6 matching bases. V was trimmed by 2 bases and J by 7 bases, leaving 12 bases between them. Germline loops: CDR1 ENHRY, CDR2 SYGVKD. This CDR3 is 14 amino acids long. CDR3 amino acids: CAISERESRNEQFF. The CDR3 DNA sequence: TGTGCCATCAGTGAGCGGGAGTCCAGAAATGAGCAGTTCTTC.

This chain joins TRBV30 and TRBJ1-1; tentative D call: TRBD1 (5 bases). The V end lost 2 bases, the J end lost 1 base, and 8 bases lay between the germline ends. This CDR3 comprises 13 residues. Germline V gene lookup returns CDR1 GTSNPN and CDR2 SVGIG (reference sequence). For the CDR3, the DNA is TGTGCCTGGAGTCCCGGACAGAACACTGAAGCTTTCTTT. Amino acids: CAWSPGQNTEAFF. Together with reference TRBV30 and TRBJ1-1, the CDR3 gives the full variable domain: SQTIHQWPATLVQPVGSPLSLECTVEGTSNPNLYWYRQAAGRGLQLLFYSVGIGQISSEVPQNLSASRPQDRQFILSSKKLLLSDSGFYLCAWSPGQNTEAFFGQGTRLTVV.

V usage is TRBV29-1 and J usage is TRBJ1-2; TRBD1 agrees at 7 bases. Germline values: CDR1 SQVTM, CDR2 ANQGSEA. The trim removed 6 bases at V and 4 bases at J, leaving 14 bases unmatched. The CDR3 runs 15 residues. The CDR3 loop is CSVAPPGQSTYGYTF. The CDR3 nucleotides read TGCAGCGTCGCCCCCCCGGGACAGTCGACCTATGGCTACACCTTC.